This T cell receptor beta chain stems from a study of T cell responses to AZD1222 COVID-19 vaccine. Germline CDR1 and CDR2: SGHRS and YFSETQ. Unmatched junction bases numbered 6, after V lost 2 bases and J lost 4 bases. The length of the CDR3 is 15 residues. The data were produced by immunoSEQ multiplex PCR, yet TCRdb's version contains in-frame clones alone and is incomplete. The sample has about 73,000 clones; around 81% are singletons. This sample comprised peripheral blood, obtained 28 days after the second AZD1222 dose. The chain joins TRBV5-1 to TRBJ1-1, with 9 bases that match TRBD1. The receptor comes from an adult who received the AZD1222 COVID-19 vaccine. The CDR3 sequence: CASSFGVTGGTEAFF. CDR3 DNA: TGCGCCAGCAGCTTTGGAGTGACAGGGGGCACTGAAGCTTTCTTT.